A selection of T cell receptor beta chains follows, all from one sample in a study of OX40 agonist ivuxolimab in advanced cancers. Using immunoSEQ multiplex PCR, the repertoire was profiled, and TCRdb retains in-frame clones only, with some absent. The repertoire has some 74,000 clones, around 87% of them found once; the top ten carry roughly 0.98%. The sequences come from CD4+ or CD8+ T cells sorted from blood, collected in a trial of the OX40 agonist ivuxolimab. The receptors originated from an adult with an advanced solid tumor such as melanoma, head and neck, liver or kidney cancer. The CDR3 runs from the conserved cysteine through the conserved F or W. Fields, in order: V gene, J gene, clone size, CDR3 protein. Size values are once, few and many counts, or a class for expanded clones, and some rows have none.

>TRBV4-3|TRBJ2-7|NA
CASSQTVGYEQYF
>TRBV5-1|TRBJ2-3|NA
CASSLVLRSLSTDTQYF
>TRBV2|TRBJ2-3|NA
CASSGELAADTQYF
>TRBV11-1|TRBJ2-7|NA
CASSSPDSGVSYEQYF
>TRBV4-1|TRBJ1-5|NA
CASSQGTGTGGNQPQHF
>TRBV4-1|TRBJ1-1|NA
CASSQVLNTEAFF
>TRBV28|TRBJ2-5|NA
CASSFSRGGLGRETQYF
>TRBV4-2|TRBJ2-7|NA
CASSLPFRARRVEQYF
>TRBV18|TRBJ2-7|NA
CASSPRDRAYEQYF
>TRBV6-4|TRBJ2-3|NA
CASSDSGSTDTQYF
>TRBV5-8|TRBJ1-1|NA
CASSRDRGHTEAFF
>TRBV9|TRBJ2-7|NA
CASSAQGTGGSYEQYF
>TRBV7-9|TRBJ2-7|NA
CASSLNSAGGVSAYEQYF
>TRBV10-3|TRBJ2-1|NA
CAISAGYNEQFF
>TRBV14|TRBJ2-1|NA
CASSPKQGFNRYNEQFF
>TRBV27|TRBJ2-7|NA
CASSLTSNLYEQYF
>TRBV19|TRBJ2-7|NA
CATRRGYEQYF
>TRBV5-1|TRBJ2-7|once
CASSSNPGLAGGFSYEQYF
>TRBV29-1|TRBJ1-2|NA
CSVEEWGTGYGYTF
>TRBV5-1|TRBJ1-1|NA
CASSTQTGTDTEAFF
>TRBV6-5|TRBJ1-1|once
CASSYSPQGSTEAFF
>TRBV5-6|TRBJ1-2|NA
CASSLGMDLGYTF
>TRBV28|TRBJ2-7|once
CASSLPRQDAGGQYF
>TRBV2|TRBJ1-2|few
CASSPQSYGYTF
>TRBV7-9|TRBJ2-2|NA
CASSQLGANTGELFF
>TRBV7-8|TRBJ2-1|NA
CASSLGGGRASGEQFF
>TRBV7-9|TRBJ2-3|NA
CASSLAPRGATDTQYF
>TRBV5-4|TRBJ1-1|NA
CASSFPGGRNTEAFF
>TRBV11-3|TRBJ2-1|NA
CASSFARDEQFF
>TRBV5-1|TRBJ2-3|NA
CASRLHPGTDTQYF
>TRBV5-1|TRBJ2-5|NA
CASSLVSIQETQYF
>TRBV25-1|TRBJ2-7|NA
CASSDSRTDAYEQYF
>TRBV19|TRBJ1-1|few
CASSIAAVNTEAFF
>TRBV28|TRBJ1-1|NA
CASRQTGKKAGTEAFF
>TRBV6-5|TRBJ2-1|NA
CASSYYQRSNEQFF
>TRBV7-2|TRBJ2-5|NA
CASSAGQGAKTQYF
>TRBV18|TRBJ2-5|once
CASSPSTGPQETQYF
>TRBV5-1|TRBJ2-3|NA
CASSLDGRESDTQYF